The rows below give T cell receptor beta chains drawn from one sample of a study of T-cell memory formation after mild COVID-19. One entry per CDR3 protein results from TCRdb running MiXCR on the 5' RACE reads. The table records almost 350,000 distinct CDR3 sequences, 20% of them present only once. Input material: PBMCs or a T cell subset sorted from them (not recorded which). The receptors shown here come from a young man who had mild COVID-19 (a few samples of this study predate the infection). Cell type and time point are not known. The CDR3 runs from the conserved cysteine through the conserved F or W. The D gene is left open where the match is weak. Clone size is stated in some rows and not others, as once, few, many or a class when expanded.

TRBV16	TRBD1	.	TRBJ1-2	TGTGCCAGCAGCCAAGGGACAGGGACCGGCTACACCTTC	CASSQGTGTGYTF
TRBV9	.	.	TRBJ2-2	TGTGCCAGCAGCGCCGCGTGGGGGATGGACACCGGGGAGCTGTTTTTT	CASSAAWGMDTGELFF
TRBV2	TRBD2	few	TRBJ2-1	TGTGCCAGCAGTGACTCCGGGTTTCGCGGGGGTCGGAACGAGCAGTTCTTC	CASSDSGFRGGRNEQFF
TRBV29-1	.	few	TRBJ2-1	TGCAGCGTCCCGAAACTAGTCCGTGAGCAGTTCTTC	CSVPKLVREQFF
TRBV7-3	TRBD1	.	TRBJ2-4	TGTGCCAGCAGCCCGCGGACAGGGGTCGCCAAAAACATTCAGTACTTC	CASSPRTGVAKNIQYF
TRBV5-5	.	few	TRBJ2-3	TGTGCCAGCAGCTTGGGTCTTGGAACGCAGTATTTT	CASSLGLGTQYF
TRBV7-2	TRBD2	few	TRBJ2-7	TGTGCCAGCAGCTCGGGACTAGCGGCGTACGAGCAGTACTTC	CASSSGLAAYEQYF
TRBV10-2	.	.	TRBJ2-3	TGCGCCAGCGAGGGCGGGGGCGGCGATACGCAGTATTTT	CASEGGGGDTQYF
TRBV9	.	few	TRBJ1-2	TGTGCCAGCAGCGTAGACCCAGGGACCTATGGCTACACCTTC	CASSVDPGTYGYTF
TRBV27	.	few	TRBJ1-1	TGTGCCAGCAGGGCAGGGGCGGCCACTGAAGCTTTCTTT	CASRAGAATEAFF
TRBV2	.	.	TRBJ2-3	TGTGCCAGCAGTTTTGGTGGCGGGGACACAGATACGCAGTATTTT	CASSFGGGDTDTQYF
TRBV7-9	.	.	TRBJ2-7	TGTGCCAGCAGCTCGCCGTCTGGACTGACTCCCGCCTACGAGCAGTACTTC	CASSSPSGLTPAYEQYF
TRBV15	TRBD1	few	TRBJ1-1	TGTGCCACCAGCAGAGACAAGGGACAGGGAAATGGGGCTTTCTTT	CATSRDKGQGNGAFF
TRBV6-2/TRBV6-3	.	.	TRBJ1-1	TGTGCCAGCAGTTGGGGGAGCGCAACTGAAGCTTTCTTT	CASSWGSATEAFF
TRBV5-1	TRBD2	many	TRBJ2-1	TGCGCCAGCAGCCCGGGACTAGCGGCCTACAATGAGCAGTTCTTC	CASSPGLAAYNEQFF
TRBV5-6	.	few	TRBJ2-1	TGTGCCAGCAGCTTGGGCGGGACTTACGAGCAGTTCTTC	CASSLGGTYEQFF
TRBV15	TRBD1	.	TRBJ1-2	TGTGCCACCAGCAGAGATCTGGAGGACAGGGGACTCTATGGCTACACCTTC	CATSRDLEDRGLYGYTF
TRBV4-1	.	many	TRBJ2-7	TGCGCCAGCAGCCGTCAAAGAGGGGACAACGAGCAGTACTTC	CASSRQRGDNEQYF
TRBV7-9	TRBD1	.	TRBJ2-6	TGTGCCAGCAGCTCAGCCCCGGGACAGGGCAACTCTGGGGCCAACGTCCTGACTTTC	CASSSAPGQGNSGANVLTF
TRBV12-3/TRBV12-4	.	.	TRBJ1-2	TGTGCCAGCAGTATAAGTCAGGGCGATGGCTACACCTTC	CASSISQGDGYTF
TRBV5-6	.	few	TRBJ2-2	TGTGCCAGCAGCTTGGACGGGACGCGGGACACCGGGGAGCTGTTTTTT	CASSLDGTRDTGELFF
TRBV20-1	.	.	TRBJ2-7	TGCAGTGCTAGAGAAGGGGTGAAGAACGAGCAGTACTTC	CSAREGVKNEQYF